This T cell receptor beta chain comes out of a study of cytomegalovirus exposure and HLA in healthy donors. Germline V gene data show CDR1 as MGHRA and CDR2 as YSYEKL. Between the trimmed V and J ends, which lost 4 bases and 1 base, there was a span of 9 bases. This CDR3 has 14 residues. On this clone itself: The antigen is not known.

Study outcomes and limitations: Among the sequence variants, a highly shared cluster was likely an artifact of sequencing.

The PCR used 60 Vbeta and 13 Jbeta primers. Clones were sequenced by immunoSEQ multiplex PCR, and TCRdb holds only the in-frame ones, with some missing. The sample has about 250,000 clones; about 85% are singletons. The donors comprised healthy bone marrow donors. The J gene is TRBJ2-3, the V gene TRBV4-1; possible D gene TRBD1, 6 bases. This clonotype was sampled from a girl aged 2 to 10 in good health and CMV-seronegative. The sequenced sample consisted of PBMCs. The CDR3 loop reads CASSLNRGTDTQYF. In DNA, the CDR3 is TGCGCCAGCAGCCTAAACAGGGGCACAGATACGCAGTATTTT.